A single sample gave rise to the 24 T cell receptor beta chains below, sequenced in a study of human T cells and chemical hapten exposure. Time point described: pre-sensitization, week 0. As to treatment: therapeutic diphenylcyclopropenone sensitization with weekly scalp DPC. A single record per CDR3 protein comes from TCRdb applying MiXCR to the RACE reads. The table lists some 39,000 distinct CDR3 sequences, 7.6% of them singletons. Sequenced material: whole blood, taken in connection with sensitization to the hapten diphenylcyclopropenone (DPC). These receptors originate from a woman in her fifties or sixties with alopecia areata. Some clones in this sample may be carry-over from other donors' samples.

This clonotype was seen many times. The chain uses TRBV11-3 and TRBJ2-3; D uncertain. Germline CDR1 SGHNT, CDR2 YENEEA. This CDR3 has 14 amino acids. V was cut by 5 bases and J by 0 bases, with 9 bases left in between. The CDR3 loop is CASSLGSSTDTQYF. CDR3 nucleotides: TGTGCCAGCAGCCTCGGATCTAGCACAGATACGCAGTATTTT.

This clonotype was detected many times. The rearrangement uses TRBV7-2 and TRBJ1-2; D ambiguous. The germline gives CDR1 SGHTA, CDR2 FQGNSA. This CDR3 has 13 amino acids. V lost 3 bases to trimming and J lost 7 bases, with 12 bases between them. CDR3 nucleotide sequence: TGTGCCAGCAGCTTCAGCGCTGGGTTTGGCTACACCTTC. It is translated as CASSFSAGFGYTF.

The chain has TRBV28 and TRBJ2-2; the match to TRBD2 covers 7 bases. The CDR3 spans 15 residues. V lost 5 bases and J lost 5; bases outside the gene matches: 8. Germline V gives CDR1 MDHEN, CDR2 SYDVKM. CDR3 region: CASSPPRTSTGELFF. CDR3 in DNA: TGTGCCAGCAGTCCACCTCGGACTAGTACCGGGGAGCTGTTTTTT.

This clonotype was seen at least ten times. The rearrangement links TRBV6-6 to TRBJ1-5; D gene unclear. This CDR3 has 15 amino acids. Deletions cut 4 bases from V and 4 bases from J, with 14 bases between. In germline, CDR1 is MNHNY, CDR2 SVGAGI (reference sequence). The CDR3 DNA is TGTGCCAGCAGTTCCCCCTGGGAGACGAATCAGCCCCAGCATTTT. Translating gives CASSSPWETNQPQHF.

This chain joins TRBV7-2 and TRBJ2-4, with D possibly matching TRBD1 (6 bases). CDR3 length: 16 residues. V was clipped by 5 bases and J by 1 base, with 15 bases between them. The germline CDR1 and CDR2 sequences are SGHTA and FQGNSA. Here the CDR3 reads CASSSPGVGAKNIQYF. CDR3 DNA sequence: TGTGCCAGCAGCAGTCCAGGGGTCGGCGCCAAAAACATTCAGTACTTC.

This rearrangement joins TRBV28 to TRBJ2-7; D uncertain. The CDR3 is 14 residues long. The V and J ends lost 3 bases and 2 bases respectively, with 11 bases between them. Germline-derived CDR1 and CDR2 are MDHEN and SYDVKM. CDR3 coding DNA: TGTGCCAGCAGTTTGGAAGTCTCCCCCTACGAGCAGTACTTC. Residues: CASSLEVSPYEQYF.

This clonotype came up many times. The chain employs TRBV20-1 and TRBJ1-5, with TRBD1 matching over 10 bases. The germline V gene has CDR1 DFQATT and CDR2 SNEGSKA (reference sequence). Trimming cost V 5 bases and J 7 bases; bases outside gene matches: 8. The CDR3 consists of 14 residues. This CDR3 is CSASRDRGLQPQHF. CDR3 DNA: TGCAGTGCTTCCCGGGACAGGGGCCTCCAGCCCCAGCATTTT.

The CDR3 coding sequence is TGCAGTGCTAGACTTACTAGCTGGTCCTACAATGAGCAGTTCTTC. This encodes CSARLTSWSYNEQFF. V and J are TRBV20-1 and TRBJ2-1; D may be TRBD2 (6 bases). CDR1 DFQATT and CDR2 SNEGSKA come from the germline V gene (reference sequence). With 2 bases removed from V and 1 base from J, the gap between germline ends came to 12 bases. The CDR3 runs to 15 residues.

This clonotype was observed many times. V and J are TRBV3-1 and TRBJ2-7; D perhaps matches TRBD2 (5 bases). The ends were cut back, 3 bases at V and 6 bases at J, with 9 bases in the middle. Germline CDR1 and CDR2: LGHDT and YNNKEL (reference sequence). CDR3 size: 12 residues. CDR3 residues: CASSQRVSEQYF. The CDR3 nucleotides read TGTGCCAGCAGCCAGAGGGTTAGCGAGCAGTACTTC.

V and J are TRBV9 and TRBJ2-2, with D tentatively TRBD2 (5 bases). Deletions cut 0 bases from V and 2 bases from J, with 11 bases between. CDR3 length equals 16 residues. Per germline, CDR1 SGDLS and CDR2 YYNGEE. As DNA, the CDR3 is TGTGCCAGCAGCGTAGATCCGGGGATAAACACCGGGGAGCTGTTTTTT. It encodes CASSVDPGINTGELFF.

This clonotype was counted at least ten times. This chain connects TRBV20-1 to TRBJ1-2; 7 nucleotides line up with TRBD1. V lost 2 bases to trimming and J lost 4 bases; unmatched junction nucleotides: 1. Germline V gene data show CDR1 as DFQATT and CDR2 as SNEGSKA (reference sequence). The CDR3 is 12 residues long. In nucleotides, the CDR3 is TGCAGTGCTAGAAAGGGGGCCTATGGCTACACCTTC. Residues: CSARKGAYGYTF.

This chain joins TRBV12-2 and TRBJ2-7; TRBD2 is taken as the D call from the table, unchecked against the DNA. TRBV12-2 is shown as a pseudogene. This CDR3 is 16 amino acids long. CDR3 bases: TGTGCAAGTCGCTCAACCGGACTAGCGCGCCTCTACGAGCAGTACTTC. This sequence encodes CASRSTGLARLYEQYF.

This clonotype was counted ten times or more. CDR3 residues: CASSLTAQGVTEAFF. CDR3 bases: TGCGCCAGCAGCTTGACGGCTCAAGGGGTCACTGAAGCTTTCTTT. J is TRBJ1-1 and V is TRBV5-1; a possible D gene is TRBD1 (5 bases). This CDR3 has 15 amino acids. Germline values: CDR1 SGHRS, CDR2 YFSETQ. The V gene lost 1 base and the J gene lost 4 bases, with 14 bases spanning the gap.

The CDR3 region is CASSLDPETQYF. DNA of the CDR3: TGTGCCAGCAGCTTAGATCCTGAGACCCAGTACTTC. J is TRBJ2-5 and V is TRBV11-2; the D is unclear. Germline V gives CDR1 SGHAT, CDR2 FQNNGV. The CDR3 is 12 amino acids. The ends were cut back, 0 bases at V and 5 bases at J, with 4 bases in the middle.

This clonotype was picked up many times. The chain is built from TRBV7-6 and TRBJ2-2; TRBD2 matches at 8 bases. The CDR3 covers 15 residues. Per germline, CDR1 SGHVS and CDR2 FNYEAQ. After removal of 5 bases from V and 4 bases from J, the junction contained 6 bases not matched to a gene. The DNA for the CDR3 is TGTGCCAGCAGCACCGGGACTAGATCCACCGGGGAGCTGTTTTTT. Protein sequence: CASSTGTRSTGELFF.

The gene calls are TRBV29-1 and TRBJ2-3; D gene unclear. The V end was cut by 3 bases, the J end by 3 bases, with 4 bases between. The CDR3 spans 11 residues. Per germline, CDR1 SQVTM and CDR2 ANQGSEA. CDR3 sequence reads: CSVDLTDTQYF. The DNA of the CDR3 is TGCAGCGTTGACCTGACAGATACGCAGTATTTT.

In this sample, this clonotype turned up a few times. The V and J genes are TRBV28 and TRBJ2-2, with D uncertain. Trimming took 5 bases from V and 8 from J, leaving 9 bases between them. Germline lookup yields CDR1 MDHEN and CDR2 SYDVKM. This CDR3 spans 12 amino acids. Here the CDR3 reads CASSGPFGELFF. The CDR3 nucleotides are TGTGCCAGCAGTGGACCTTTTGGGGAGCTGTTTTTT.

This clonotype was recorded many times. The chain couples TRBV29-1 to TRBJ1-2; D remains unclear. Trimming removed 4 bases from V and 4 bases from J, with 10 bases in between. There are 12 residues in the CDR3. Germline V gene sequence: CDR1 SQVTM, CDR2 ANQGSEA. The DNA for the CDR3 is TGCAGCGTTGTCCGGCAGATCTATGGCTACACCTTC. Its protein product is CSVVRQIYGYTF. The whole variable domain, remainder taken from reference TRBV29-1 and TRBJ1-2, is SAVISQKPSRDICQRGTSLTIQCQVDSQVTMMFWYRQQPGQSLTLIATANQGSEATYESGFVIDKFPISRPNLTFSTLTVSNMSPEDSSIYLCSVVRQIYGYTFGSGTRLTVV.

This clonotype was seen more than once but under ten times. The genes are TRBV12-3 or TRBV12-4 and TRBJ1-3; D may be TRBD1 (5 bases). Trimming took off 7 bases at V and 1 base at J, with 14 bases between the two ends. This CDR3 is 15 amino acids long. CDR3 residues: CASTPSQGSGNTIYF. In nucleotides, the CDR3 is TGTGCCAGCACTCCTTCCCAGGGTTCTGGAAACACCATATATTTT.

This chain links TRBV11-1 with TRBJ1-1; a possible D gene is TRBD1 (6 bases). Germline CDR1 reads SGHAT; CDR2 reads FQDESV (reference sequence). Trimming cost V 10 bases and J 3 bases, with 15 bases left between them. The CDR3 contains 13 residues. The CDR3 protein is CATGGQPHTEAFF. CDR3 bases: TGTGCCACCGGGGGGCAGCCCCACACTGAAGCTTTCTTT.

J is TRBJ1-1 and V is TRBV20-1; D gene unclear. Trimming took off 3 bases at V and 4 bases at J, with 12 bases between the two ends. Germline loops: CDR1 DFQATT, CDR2 SNEGSKA (reference sequence). This CDR3 is built from 13 residues. This CDR3 reads CSARGEWGTEAFF. The CDR3 coding sequence is TGCAGTGCTAGGGGCGAGTGGGGCACTGAAGCTTTCTTT.

The sample holds many counts of this clonotype. The J gene is TRBJ1-1, the V gene TRBV3-1, with D perhaps TRBD1 (6 bases). Germline V gives CDR1 LGHDT, CDR2 YNNKEL (reference sequence). The CDR3 sequence is 12 residues long. The V and J ends lost 3 bases and 4 bases respectively, with 6 bases between them. The CDR3 DNA reads TGTGCCAGCAGCCAGGGGGCCACTGAAGCTTTCTTT. Translation: CASSQGATEAFF.

This clonotype was seen many times. The chain has TRBV14 and TRBJ2-1, with 8 bases aligning to TRBD2. This CDR3 spans 17 amino acids. Germline V gives CDR1 SGHDN, CDR2 FVKESK. The J segment lost 0 bases and the V segment lost 1 base, leaving 5 bases of the junction unmatched. Here the CDR3 DNA reads TGTGCCAGCAGCCAAGTTCGAAGCGGGAGCTCCTACAATGAGCAGTTCTTC. Protein: CASSQVRSGSSYNEQFF.

This clonotype was observed a few times. V and J are TRBV5-1 and TRBJ2-5; possibly TRBD1 or TRBD2 for D (6 bases each). The CDR3 runs to 15 residues. Germline CDR1 is SGHRS and CDR2 is YFSETQ. V lost 6 bases and J 5 bases, leaving 20 bases between the germline ends. CDR3 DNA: TGCGCCAGCAACCCCTGGGGGGCTCAGCAGGAGACCCAGTACTTC. As protein: CASNPWGAQQETQYF. Combining the CDR3 with reference TRBV5-1 and TRBJ2-5 gives the whole variable domain KAGVTQTPRYLIKTRGQQVTLSCSPISGHRSVSWYQQTPGQGLQFLFEYFSETQRNKGNFPGRFSGRQFSNSRSEMNVSTLELGDSALYLCASNPWGAQQETQYFGPGTRLLVL.